This TCR beta chain was obtained from a study of blood T cell repertoires in COVID-19. Study information: Acute and convalescent COVID-19 samples came from the United States, Italy and Spain. PBMCs, B-cell-depleted T cells, or T cells were the source of the cDNA or gDNA that made up the material.

This table comes from immunoSEQ multiplex PCR, and its TCRdb copy is limited to in-frame clones, with some not included. The sample holds hundreds of thousands of clones, roughly 87% seen once. The study drew participants aged about 18 to 89 years from 20 to 30 US areas. The CDR3 loop spans 14 amino acids. Germline V gene lookup returns CDR1 MDHEN and CDR2 SYDVKM. The V end was cut by 4 bases, the J end by 1 base, with 10 bases between. This chain connects TRBV28 to TRBJ2-5; no clear D gene. The sample was PBMCs or T cells enriched from blood (not recorded which). This clonotype originated in a woman in her twenties or thirties with acute COVID-19. CDR3 protein: CASSSSSIQETQYF. The CDR3 bases are TGTGCCAGCAGTTCGTCCAGTATCCAAGAGACCCAGTACTTC.